This TCR beta chain was identified during a study of cytomegalovirus exposure and HLA in healthy donors. This CDR3 is built from 14 residues. V was pared by 10 bases and J by 3 bases, with 18 bases between. Germline CDR1 is SEHNR and CDR2 is FQNEAQ (reference sequence). This clone was detected only a few times. Primers for the PCR totalled 60 Vbeta and 13 Jbeta. TCRdb keeps only in-frame clones here, not all; method: immunoSEQ multiplex PCR. Of about 120,000 clones listed, approximately 80% are singletons. The TCR comes from a man between 25 and 39 years old in good health and CMV-seropositive. Sequencing was done on a sample of PBMCs. This sequence joins TRBV7-9 and TRBJ1-1; D is possibly TRBD1 (5 bases). The CDR3 is CANYPLDSHTEAFF. The DNA of the CDR3 is TGTGCCAACTACCCATTAGACAGTCACACTGAAGCTTTCTTT.